A single sample gave rise to the 20 T cell receptor beta chains below, sequenced in a study of T cell repertoires in cytomegalovirus infection. Using its own MiXCR run on the reads, TCRdb lists one record per CDR3 protein. The sample consists of just under 550,000 distinct CDR3 sequences, 26% of them appearing once. Sequences were obtained from PBMCs. The source of these receptors is a human donor in good health (CMV status not recorded). Some clones in this sample may be carry-over from other donors' samples.

The rearrangement joins TRBV14 to TRBJ2-1; D assignment may be TRBD1 or TRBD2 (5 bases each). V lost 3 bases and J lost 0, with 12 bases in between. CDR1 SGHDN and CDR2 FVKESK come from the germline V gene. This CDR3 comprises 16 residues. CDR3 nucleotides: TGTGCCAGCAGCCACTTATTGGGGGACTCCTACAATGAGCAGTTCTTC. Its translation is CASSHLLGDSYNEQFF. Looking up the rest from reference TRBV14 and TRBJ2-1 gives the full variable domain: EAGVTQFPSHSVIEKGQTVTLRCDPISGHDNLYWYRRVMGKEIKFLLHFVKESKQDESGMPNNRFLAERTGGTYSTLKVQPAELEDSGVYFCASSHLLGDSYNEQFFGPGTRLTVL.

The chain is built from TRBV6-6 and TRBJ2-2; 16 bases align to TRBD2. Trimming took 5 bases from V and 13 from J; bases not matched to a gene: 13. This CDR3 has 17 residues. Per the germline V gene, CDR1 is MNHNY and CDR2 is SVGAGI (reference sequence). CDR3 sequence: CASSQGTSGRVAVGLFF. Written as DNA, the CDR3 is TGTGCCAGCAGTCAGGGGACTAGCGGGAGGGTAGCGGTGGGGCTGTTTTTT.

The chain employs TRBV7-2 and TRBJ1-4, with TRBD1 matching over 7 bases. In germline, CDR1 is SGHTA, CDR2 FQGNSA. This CDR3 contains 15 residues. V dropped 1 base and J dropped 10; count of bases not matched to a gene: 9. CDR3 nucleotide sequence: TGTGCCAGCAGCTTAGTAACAGGGGAGAGGAGAAAACTGTTTTTT. It yields the protein CASSLVTGERRKLFF.

This sequence joins TRBV28 and TRBJ2-7, with TRBD2 matching 7 bases. From germline, CDR1 is MDHEN and CDR2 SYDVKM. This CDR3 spans 15 amino acids. The V and J ends lost 5 bases and 0 bases, in that order; junction bases with no gene match: 7. The CDR3 loop is CASSERGRSSYEQYF. The CDR3, as DNA: TGTGCCAGCAGTGAGCGGGGACGGAGCTCCTACGAGCAGTACTTC. The full variable domain, with the rest looked up from reference TRBV28 and TRBJ2-7, is DVKVTQSSRYLVKRTGEKVFLECVQDMDHENMFWYRQDPGLGLRLIYFSYDVKMKEKGDIPEGYSVSREKKERFSLILESASTNQTSMYLCASSERGRSSYEQYFGPGTRLTVT.

This clonotype has a count of ten or more. The CDR3 DNA follows: TGTGCCAGCAGCCCCCGTCCGGGACTAGCTCGTAGTGAGCAGTTCTTC. Translating it yields CASSPRPGLARSEQFF. This chain links TRBV7-2 with TRBJ2-1; TRBD2 aligns across 9 bases. J gave up 9 bases and V 5 bases, and 14 bases lay outside the gene matches. Germline CDR1 SGHTA, CDR2 FQGNSA. The CDR3 runs 16 residues.

The rearrangement uses TRBV19 and TRBJ2-1; the match to TRBD1 covers 8 bases. The germline gives CDR1 LNHDA, CDR2 SQIVND (reference sequence). With V trimmed by 2 bases and J by 4 bases, 10 bases remained unmatched. The CDR3 consists of 17 residues. CDR3: CASSIPQGAPTYNEQFF. In DNA, the CDR3 is TGTGCCAGTAGTATACCCCAGGGGGCTCCCACGTACAATGAGCAGTTCTTC.

The chain links TRBV14 to TRBJ2-3; TRBD1 agrees at 9 bases. The CDR3 spans 13 residues. J was trimmed by 5 bases and V by 3 bases; bases with no gene match: 0. Germline V gives CDR1 SGHDN, CDR2 FVKESK. The CDR3 is CASSQTGGDTQYF. The CDR3 DNA sequence: TGTGCCAGCAGCCAGACAGGGGGAGATACGCAGTATTTT.

This clonotype was seen ten or more times. The gene calls are TRBV5-1 and TRBJ2-1, with D unresolved. The V end was cut by 5 bases, the J end by 0 bases, with 9 bases between. Germline V gives CDR1 SGHRS, CDR2 YFSETQ. This CDR3 contains 14 residues. The CDR3 loop is CASRQATSYNEQFF. CDR3 sequence (DNA): TGCGCCAGCAGGCAAGCGACCTCCTACAATGAGCAGTTCTTC.

Only a few counts were recorded for this clonotype. The V call is TRBV12-3 or TRBV12-4, the J call TRBJ1-5, with D unresolved. Trimming removed 7 bases from V and 5 bases from J, with 12 bases in between. This CDR3 is built from 13 residues. CDR3 coding DNA: TGTGCCAGCACCCCTGGTAGTTATCAGCCCCAGCATTTT. Translating gives CASTPGSYQPQHF.

The gene calls are TRBV12-3 or TRBV12-4 and TRBJ1-1; D is unresolved. The CDR3 is 15 amino acids. V lost 4 bases to trimming and J lost 9 bases, with 21 bases between them. The CDR3, as DNA: TGTGCCAGCAGTTCCACCGCCCTGTCGGCCCTCAAAGCTTTCTTT. It codes for CASSSTALSALKAFF.

This clonotype was counted a few times. The chain is built from TRBV20-1 and TRBJ1-2; D is uncertain. CDR1 and CDR2 from the germline V gene are DFQATT and SNEGSKA (reference sequence). The CDR3 contains 13 residues. V was clipped by 0 bases and J by 8 bases, with 13 bases between them. The CDR3 reads CSARDLRGRGYTF. DNA for the CDR3: TGCAGTGCTAGAGATTTGAGAGGGCGCGGCTACACCTTC.

The chain has TRBV7-9 and TRBJ1-2; D is possibly TRBD1 (5 bases). The germline V gene encodes CDR1 SEHNR and CDR2 FQNEAQ (reference sequence). V was cut by 5 bases and J by 2 bases, with 18 bases left in between. The CDR3 spans 16 residues. CDR3 loop: CASSPRGTSGNYGYTF. CDR3 coding DNA: TGTGCCAGCAGCCCCAGAGGGACTTCCGGAAACTATGGCTACACCTTC.

This sequence joins TRBV4-3 and TRBJ2-1, with 14 nucleotides matching TRBD2. The CDR3 length is 19 residues. V lost 0 bases, J lost 4 bases, and 8 bases stayed unmatched. Germline CDR1 reads LGHNA; CDR2 reads YSLEER. CDR3 protein: CASSQEGTSGGPPYNEQFF. The DNA for the CDR3 is TGCGCCAGCAGCCAAGAAGGGACTAGCGGGGGACCTCCTTACAATGAGCAGTTCTTC.

This clonotype has just a few counts. The CDR3 loop is CASSPRGLAEGEQYF. DNA for the CDR3: TGTGCCAGCAGCCCCCGGGGACTAGCGGAAGGCGAGCAGTACTTC. This rearrangement joins TRBV4-2 to TRBJ2-7; TRBD2 agrees at 11 bases. The CDR3 is made up of 15 amino acids. The V and J ends lost 4 bases and 6 bases, in that order; junction bases with no gene match: 8. Germline values: CDR1 LGHNA, CDR2 YNFKEQ.

V gene TRBV19 combines with J gene TRBJ2-7; 8 bases align to TRBD2. From germline, CDR1 is LNHDA and CDR2 SQIVND (reference sequence). Trimming took 2 bases from V and 2 from J; bases not matched to a gene: 5. The CDR3 consists of 15 residues. The CDR3 sequence is CASSITEAGAYEQYF. DNA for the CDR3: TGTGCCAGTAGTATAACCGAAGCGGGGGCCTACGAGCAGTACTTC.

The chain couples TRBV4-1 to TRBJ2-1; D not resolved. Trimming pared 1 base from V and 0 bases from J, leaving 7 bases between. CDR3 length: 15 amino acids. Germline CDR1 is MGHRA and CDR2 is YSYEKL. The CDR3 DNA reads TGCGCCAGCAGCCAAGGCGTGAGCTCCTACAATGAGCAGTTCTTC. The encoded protein is CASSQGVSSYNEQFF.

This clonotype was seen many times. The chain is built from TRBV7-2 and TRBJ2-6; a possible D gene is TRBD1 (6 bases). V lost 5 bases, J lost 0 bases, and 8 bases lay in between. Germline CDR1 reads SGHTA; CDR2 reads FQGNSA. The CDR3 totals 15 residues. CDR3 region: CASSETGSGANVLTF. CDR3 coding DNA: TGTGCCAGCAGCGAGACAGGCTCTGGGGCCAACGTCCTGACTTTC.

There are many counts of this clonotype. The V gene is TRBV7-2, the J gene TRBJ2-2; D gene unclear. V lost 4 bases to trimming and J lost 7 bases, with 13 bases between them. This CDR3 is 14 amino acids long. Germline assignment: CDR1 SGHTA and CDR2 FQGNSA. The CDR3 protein is CASSSHMGNGELFF. In DNA, the CDR3 is TGTGCCAGCAGCTCCCATATGGGGAACGGGGAGCTGTTTTTT.

This clonotype was observed a few times. The chain uses TRBV7-9 and TRBJ2-7, with a possible D match to TRBD2 (5 bases). CDR3 size: 17 residues. V was clipped by 2 bases and J by 4 bases, with 21 bases between them. CDR1 and CDR2 (germline): SEHNR, FQNEAQ (reference sequence). CDR3 sequence: CASSLKSGKDGWYEQYF. The CDR3 DNA follows: TGTGCCAGCAGCTTAAAGTCGGGAAAGGACGGATGGTACGAGCAGTACTTC.

This clonotype has only a few counts. The chain employs TRBV11-3 and TRBJ1-1; 8 positions agree with TRBD1. Unmatched junction bases numbered 5, after V lost 3 bases and J lost 2 bases. Germline CDR1 reads SGHNT; CDR2 reads YENEEA. There are 15 residues in the CDR3. In DNA form, the CDR3 reads TGTGCCAGCAGCTTGGCAACAGGGGGAAACACTGAAGCTTTCTTT. It specifies CASSLATGGNTEAFF.